The next 14 T cell receptor beta chains were all read from a single sample in a study of beta chain features in type 1 diabetes. Sequenced material consisted of expressed TCRB transcripts (all of the isolated RNA was reverse transcribed). The method was immunoSEQ multiplex PCR; TCRdb's version includes in-frame clones alone and lacks a portion of them. The repertoire includes roughly 140,000 clones, under 60% of them detected once, and around 0.39% sits in the top ten. Sample: Tregs from blood. Source of these receptors: a man in his late teens or twenties in good health.

This clone was observed a few times. The chain carries TRBV7-2 and TRBJ2-6, with a possible D match to TRBD1 (5 bases). Trimming left V 1 base short and J 4 bases short, with 11 bases between. Germline CDR1 SGHTA, CDR2 FQGNSA. The CDR3 runs 16 residues. CDR3 bases: TGTGCCAGCAGCTTAGTAGTAGGGGTGGGGGCCAACGTCCTGACTTTC. It encodes CASSLVVGVGANVLTF.

This clone has only a few counts. The chain links TRBV11-2 to TRBJ1-4; D might be TRBD1 (5 bases). CDR1 and CDR2 from the germline V gene are SGHAT and FQNNGV. CDR3 length: 15 residues. V shed 5 bases and J shed 3 bases, with 13 bases lying between them. The CDR3 DNA reads as TGTGCCAGCAGCCTCGGAGGGGTGGCTAATGAAAAACTGTTTTTT. Its protein is CASSLGGVANEKLFF.

J is TRBJ2-5 and V is TRBV7-2; D is unresolved. The germline V gene encodes CDR1 SGHTA and CDR2 FQGNSA. V was trimmed by 1 base and J by 2 bases, leaving 5 bases between them. This CDR3 region has 13 residues. In DNA form, the CDR3 reads TGTGCCAGCAGCTTAGGACTGCAAGAGACCCAGTACTTC. Translated: CASSLGLQETQYF.

The chain combines TRBV29-1 with TRBJ1-3; TRBD1 aligns across 10 bases. Trimming removed 6 bases from V and 6 bases from J; junction bases left unmatched: 2. The CDR3 covers 12 residues. The germline V gene has CDR1 SQVTM and CDR2 ANQGSEA. CDR3 loop: CSVGTGVNTIYF. The CDR3 bases are TGCAGCGTGGGGACAGGGGTAAACACCATATATTTT.

V gene TRBV18 combines with J gene TRBJ2-1, with D tentatively TRBD1 (5 bases). V lost 3 bases and J 7 bases, leaving 7 bases between the germline ends. Germline lookup yields CDR1 KGHSH and CDR2 LQKENI. The CDR3 length is 12 residues. The CDR3: CASSPSGNEQFF. The CDR3, as DNA: TGTGCCAGCTCACCTTCAGGGAATGAGCAGTTCTTC.

The chain combines TRBV27 with TRBJ2-7; 12 bases match TRBD1. Per germline, CDR1 MNHEY and CDR2 SMNVEV (reference sequence). The CDR3 is made up of 14 amino acids. After removal of 5 bases from V and 6 bases from J, the junction contained 5 bases not matched to a gene. The CDR3 here is CASSAGQGAREQYF. For the CDR3, the DNA is TGTGCCAGCAGTGCGGGACAGGGGGCACGCGAGCAGTACTTC.

J is TRBJ2-1 and V is TRBV7-8; TRBD2 aligns across 8 bases. V lost 2 bases and J lost 8; bases outside the gene matches: 8. The CDR3 consists of 15 residues. CDR1 SGHVS and CDR2 FQNEAQ come from the germline V gene. In DNA, the CDR3 is TGTGCCAGCAGCTTACAAGCGGGAGCTTCAGATGAGCAGTTCTTC. It specifies CASSLQAGASDEQFF.

The V gene is TRBV7-2, the J gene TRBJ1-1; D is unresolved. CDR1 SGHTA and CDR2 FQGNSA come from the germline V gene. Trimming pared 5 bases from V and 1 base from J, leaving 11 bases between. CDR3 length equals 14 residues. The CDR3 here is CASSAHTRNTEAFF. The CDR3 nucleotides are TGTGCCAGCAGCGCCCACACCAGGAACACTGAAGCTTTCTTT.

This clone was counted between two and nine times. The DNA of the CDR3 is TGTGCCAGCAGCTTTAGTGGAAACACCATATATTTT. The encoded protein is CASSFSGNTIYF. The chain combines TRBV7-2 with TRBJ1-3; D ambiguous. Germline lookup yields CDR1 SGHTA and CDR2 FQGNSA. There are 12 residues in the CDR3. V lost 3 bases to trimming and J lost 3 bases, with 3 bases between them.

The rearrangement joins TRBV7-9 to TRBJ2-1; 10 bases fit TRBD2. The CDR3 covers 15 residues. Per germline, CDR1 SEHNR and CDR2 FQNEAQ (reference sequence). V gave up 5 bases and J gave up 8 bases; unmatched junction bases: 9. This chain's CDR3 is CASSLIAGGPYEQFF. As DNA, the CDR3 is TGTGCCAGCAGCCTGATAGCGGGAGGTCCATATGAGCAGTTCTTC.

This clone was counted only a few times. The rearrangement uses TRBV6-1 and TRBJ1-5; 9 bases are a match to TRBD1. CDR1 MNHNS and CDR2 SASEGT come from the germline V gene. CDR3 length: 14 residues. With 5 bases clipped from V and 4 bases from J, the junction kept 3 bases outside the gene matches. The CDR3 spells CASSKTGGNQPQHF. The CDR3 region has the DNA TGTGCCAGCAGTAAGACAGGGGGAAATCAGCCCCAGCATTTT.

The CDR3 bases are TGTGCCAGCAGCATCACAGGATACACTGAAGCTTTCTTT. It specifies CASSITGYTEAFF. The rearrangement links TRBV7-3 to TRBJ1-1, with D possibly being TRBD1 (5 bases). Trimming removed 5 bases at V and 3 bases at J, with 10 bases between. This CDR3 region has 13 residues. Germline V gene data show CDR1 as SGHTA and CDR2 as FQGTGA.

This clone was detected a few times. The V gene is TRBV30, the J gene TRBJ2-7, with 8 positions matching TRBD1. The CDR3 is 13 amino acids. Germline CDR1 GTSNPN, CDR2 SVGIG (reference sequence). Trimming cost V 5 bases and J 0 bases; bases outside gene matches: 3. This CDR3 is CAWETGASYEQYF. In DNA form, the CDR3 reads TGTGCCTGGGAGACAGGGGCCTCCTACGAGCAGTACTTC.

V and J are TRBV6-5 and TRBJ2-1; D is undetermined. The CDR3 extends over 15 amino acids. V lost 7 bases to trimming and J lost 2 bases, with 15 bases between them. The germline V gene encodes CDR1 MNHEY and CDR2 SVGAGI. The CDR3 bases are TGTGCCAGCACCTCGGTTCTGGTTCCCTACAATGAGCAGTTCTTC. Protein: CASTSVLVPYNEQFF.